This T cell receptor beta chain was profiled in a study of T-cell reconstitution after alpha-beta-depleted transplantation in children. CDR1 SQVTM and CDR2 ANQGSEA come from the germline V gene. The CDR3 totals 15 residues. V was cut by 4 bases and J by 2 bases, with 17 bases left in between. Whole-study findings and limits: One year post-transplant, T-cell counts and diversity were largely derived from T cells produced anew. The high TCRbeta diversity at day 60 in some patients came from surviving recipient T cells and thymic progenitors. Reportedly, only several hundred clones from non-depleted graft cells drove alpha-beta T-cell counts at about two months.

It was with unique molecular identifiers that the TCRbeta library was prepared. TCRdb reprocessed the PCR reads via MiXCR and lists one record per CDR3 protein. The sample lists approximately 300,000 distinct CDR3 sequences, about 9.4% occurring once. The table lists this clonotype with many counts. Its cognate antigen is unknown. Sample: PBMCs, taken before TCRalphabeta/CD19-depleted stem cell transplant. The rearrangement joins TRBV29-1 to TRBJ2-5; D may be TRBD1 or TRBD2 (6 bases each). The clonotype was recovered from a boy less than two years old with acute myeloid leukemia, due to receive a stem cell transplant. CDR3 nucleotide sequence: TGCAGCGTTGGGGGGCCGGGACTTCAACAAGAGACCCAGTACTTC. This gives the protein CSVGGPGLQQETQYF.